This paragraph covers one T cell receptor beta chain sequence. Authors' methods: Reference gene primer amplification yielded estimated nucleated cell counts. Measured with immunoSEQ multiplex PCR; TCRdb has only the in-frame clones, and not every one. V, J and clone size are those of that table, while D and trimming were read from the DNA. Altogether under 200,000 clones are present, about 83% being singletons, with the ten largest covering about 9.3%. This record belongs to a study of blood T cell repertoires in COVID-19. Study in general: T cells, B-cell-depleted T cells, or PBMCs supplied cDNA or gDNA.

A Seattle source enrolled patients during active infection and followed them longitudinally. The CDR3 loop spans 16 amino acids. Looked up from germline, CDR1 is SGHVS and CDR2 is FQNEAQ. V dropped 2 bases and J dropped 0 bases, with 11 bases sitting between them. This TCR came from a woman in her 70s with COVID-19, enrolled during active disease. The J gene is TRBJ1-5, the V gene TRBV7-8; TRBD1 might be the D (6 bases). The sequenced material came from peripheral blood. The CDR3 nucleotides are TGTGCCAGCAGCTTAAGGACAGACCATAGCAATCAGCCCCAGCATTTT. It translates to CASSLRTDHSNQPQHF.